The rows below give T cell receptor beta chains drawn from one sample of a study of blood T cell repertoires in COVID-19. Produced via immunoSEQ multiplex PCR; TCRdb's table is partial and in-frame only. The data contain approximately 270,000 clones, approximately 90% of them seen just once; the ten biggest clones take up 2.5% to 3%. The sample was PBMCs or T cells enriched from blood (not recorded which). All receptors derive from a man aged 40-49 years who had been exposed to COVID-19. Both conserved end residues are part of each CDR3. Fields, in order: D gene, clone size, J gene, V gene, CDR3 DNA, CDR3 protein. The D gene is left open where the match is weak. Rows give clone size only sometimes, using once, few, many, or a class for an expanded clone.

>.|.|TRBJ1-3|TRBV6-2/TRBV6-3
TGTGCCAGCAGTTACTCGAGAGTGAGTGGAAACACCATATATTTT
CASSYSRVSGNTIYF
>TRBD2|.|TRBJ2-1|TRBV5-4
TGTGCCAGCAGCTTAGGGACTAGCGGGGTATACAATGAGCAGTTCTTC
CASSLGTSGVYNEQFF
>.|.|TRBJ2-2|TRBV7-3
TGTGCCAGCAGCTTAATGATTGGAGGGACCGGGGAGCTGTTTTTT
CASSLMIGGTGELFF
>.|.|TRBJ1-5|TRBV28
TGTGCCAGCAGTTTACTCGGGGGCGGGGGGAATCAGCCCCAGCATTTT
CASSLLGGGGNQPQHF
>.|.|TRBJ2-3|TRBV28
TGTGCCAGCAGCCTAGTGACGGGAAGCACAGATACGCAGTATTTT
CASSLVTGSTDTQYF
>TRBD1|.|TRBJ2-1|TRBV28
TGTGCCAGCAGTTTGGGACAGGGGTCCAATGAGCAGTTCTTC
CASSLGQGSNEQFF
>.|.|TRBJ2-7|TRBV7-2
TGTGCCAGCAGCTCCAGCCCACTAATCTCCTACGAGCAGTACTTC
CASSSSPLISYEQYF
>.|once|TRBJ2-3|TRBV5-1
TGCGCCAGCAGCCTAAGGACAGACTACACAGATACGCAGTATTTT
CASSLRTDYTDTQYF
>.|.|TRBJ1-3|TRBV6-5
TGTGCCAGCAGGGGAGGGGTCGTTGGAAACACCATATATTTT
CASRGGVVGNTIYF
>TRBD2|.|TRBJ2-7|TRBV28
TGTGCCAGCAGCTGGACTAGCGGTTACACCTACGAGCAGTACTTC
CASSWTSGYTYEQYF
>.|.|TRBJ1-2|TRBV19
TGTGCCAGTAGTTTACAGGTATCCACCATCTATGGCTACACCTTC
CASSLQVSTIYGYTF
>TRBD2|.|TRBJ2-7|TRBV6-5
TGTGCCAGCACGGCTAGCGGGAATGGCGAGCAGTACTTC
CASTASGNGEQYF
>.|.|TRBJ1-1|TRBV28
TGTGCCAGCAGACAAGGGGGGGACACTGAAGCTTTCTTT
CASRQGGDTEAFF
>.|.|TRBJ1-2|TRBV28
TGTGCCAGCAGTTTAGCGCGTAACTATGGCTACACCTTC
CASSLARNYGYTF
>TRBD1|.|TRBJ1-5|TRBV27
TGTGCCAGCAGCTGGACAGGGGGCGATCAGCCCCAGCATTTT
CASSWTGGDQPQHF
>.|.|TRBJ1-2|TRBV6-5
TGTGCCAGCAGTTACTCGGAGCAAGCGGGCTACACCTTC
CASSYSEQAGYTF
>TRBD1|.|TRBJ1-1|TRBV6-5
TGTGCCAGCAGGACTAAACCGGGACAGACATTATTT
CASRTKPGQTLF
>.|.|TRBJ1-5|TRBV30
TGTGCCTGGAGTGTACAGGTTCATCAGCCCCAGCATTTT
CAWSVQVHQPQHF
>.|.|TRBJ2-1|TRBV3-1/TRBV3-2
TGTGCCAGCAGCCAGCTAGAAGTAGAGCAGTTCTTC
CASSQLEVEQFF
>TRBD1|few|TRBJ1-4|TRBV19
TGTGCCAGTAGTACGACAGGGGGGGCCGAAAAACTGTTTTTT
CASSTTGGAEKLFF
>.|.|TRBJ2-3|TRBV19
TGTGCCAGTAGTATTGGCAGGAGGACCACAGATACGCAGTATTTT
CASSIGRRTTDTQYF
>.|.|TRBJ2-2|TRBV28
TGTGCCAGCAGTTTGGGGGGGAACACCGGGGAGCTGTTTTTT
CASSLGGNTGELFF
>.|.|TRBJ2-1|TRBV27
TGTGCCAGCAGTCCGCCTGGTAGCGGTATAAACAATGAGCAGTTCTTC
CASSPPGSGINNEQFF
>TRBD2|.|TRBJ2-3|TRBV19
TGTGCCAGTAGTATAGGGGCGGGAGCGGTGGATACGCAGTATTTT
CASSIGAGAVDTQYF
>TRBD1|.|TRBJ2-7|TRBV4-3
TGCGCCAGCAGCCAAGACACCCGACGACAGGGGTACGAGCAGTACTTC
CASSQDTRRQGYEQYF
>TRBD1|.|TRBJ1-4|TRBV30
TGTGCCTGGAGGCGACAGGGCCGTGAAAAACTGTTTTTT
CAWRRQGREKLFF